This T cell receptor beta chain was sequenced in a study of neoadjuvant anti-PD-1 for oral cavity cancer. Only in-frame clones appear in the TCRdb table, and some are missing; sequencing was by immunoSEQ multiplex PCR. Among approximately 15,000 clones listed, roughly two thirds were seen once. Trimming removed 3 bases from V and 2 bases from J, with 11 bases in between. From germline, CDR1 is SGHRS and CDR2 YFSETQ. CDR3 length equals 14 residues. The V gene is TRBV5-1, the J gene TRBJ1-2, with D perhaps TRBD1 (6 bases). The sequence derives from a person between 40 and 80 years old with oral cavity squamous cell carcinoma. The specimen comprised PBMCs, sampled before nivolumab (anti-PD-1) treatment. CDR3 in amino acids: CASSSAGENYGYTF. The DNA for the CDR3 is TGCGCCAGCAGCTCGGCAGGGGAAAACTATGGCTACACCTTC.